A single sample gave rise to the 19 T cell receptor beta chains below, sequenced in a study of T cell responses to AZD1222 COVID-19 vaccine. Produced via immunoSEQ multiplex PCR; TCRdb's table is partial and in-frame only. Among around 200,000 clones listed, almost 90% were seen once. The sample in question was peripheral blood, obtained on day 0 of AZD1222 vaccination. These receptors were collected from an adult in good health.

This chain connects TRBV6-2 or TRBV6-3 to TRBJ2-3; weak D call: TRBD2 (6 bases). Germline loops: CDR1 MNHEY, CDR2 SVGEGT. This CDR3 spans 16 amino acids. The germline V and J ends were trimmed by 3 bases and 1 base, with 14 bases remaining between them. The chain's CDR3 is CASSYGRDAGTDTQYF. DNA for the CDR3: TGTGCCAGCAGTTATGGGCGGGACGCCGGCACAGATACGCAGTATTTT.

V usage is TRBV5-4 and J usage is TRBJ1-1; D gene unclear. This CDR3 contains 14 residues. Germline CDR1 SGHNT, CDR2 YYREEE (reference sequence). Trimming cost V 6 bases and J 5 bases, with 17 bases left between them. The CDR3 bases are TGTGCCAGCACCCCAGGTTTCGTAGATACTGAAGCTTTCTTT. It is translated as CASTPGFVDTEAFF.

Concerning this clone itself: Sequence at one end of the junction differs from germline and may be a read error. The chain links TRBV7-7 to TRBJ2-1; TRBD1 matches 7 bases. The CDR3 has 16 residues. Germline CDR1 reads SSHAT; CDR2 reads FNYEAQ (reference sequence). The CDR3 reads CASSRQGLSSYNEQFF. The CDR3 DNA is TGTGCTAGCAGCCGACAGGGTCTTAGCTCCTACAATGAGCAGTTCTTC.

The V gene is TRBV5-4, the J gene TRBJ1-3; 7 nucleotides match TRBD1. Germline V CDR1 and CDR2: SGHNT, YYREEE (reference sequence). The CDR3 has 15 amino acids. V lost 4 bases to trimming and J lost 0 bases; unmatched junction nucleotides: 4. The CDR3 DNA is TGTGCCAGCAGCCAAGACAGGGCCTCTGGAAACACCATATATTTT. Translated: CASSQDRASGNTIYF.

The chain employs TRBV11-1 and TRBJ1-2; tentative D call: TRBD1 (6 bases). CDR3 size: 14 residues. Germline loops: CDR1 SGHAT, CDR2 FQDESV (reference sequence). The V end lost 3 bases, the J end lost 3 bases, and 11 bases lay between the germline ends. The CDR3 here is CASSFETGDYGYTF. DNA of the CDR3: TGTGCCAGCAGCTTCGAGACAGGCGACTATGGCTACACCTTC.

This chain connects TRBV7-9 to TRBJ1-2; D is undetermined. Germline CDR1 is SEHNR and CDR2 is FQNEAQ (reference sequence). V lost 5 bases and J 6 bases, leaving 10 bases between the germline ends. This CDR3 comprises 12 residues. CDR3 sequence: CASSPGGDGYTF. CDR3 sequence (DNA): TGTGCCAGCAGCCCCGGTGGGGATGGCTACACCTTC. The full variable domain, its missing parts supplied by reference TRBV7-9 and TRBJ1-2, is DTGVSQNPRHKITKRGQNVTFRCDPISEHNRLYWYRQTLGQGPEFLTYFQNEAQLEKSRLLSDRFSAERPKGSFSTLEIQRTEQGDSAMYLCASSPGGDGYTFGSGTRLTVV.

In this sample, this clone turned up once. The chain carries TRBV15 and TRBJ2-3; 7 bases are a match to TRBD1. CDR1 is LNHNV and CDR2 is YYDKDF in the germline V gene (reference sequence). Trimming at V came to 2 bases and at J to 2 bases, leaving 13 bases not matched to a gene. The CDR3 has 18 residues. Written as DNA, the CDR3 is TGTGCCACCAGCAGAAATTCGAGGGGGCGCATTTCCACAGATACGCAGTATTTT. This translates into CATSRNSRGRISTDTQYF.

The gene calls are TRBV2 and TRBJ1-6, with a tentative D call TRBD1 (6 bases). The CDR3 extends over 14 amino acids. Germline V gene sequence: CDR1 SNHLY, CDR2 FYNNEI. Trimming cost V 5 bases and J 7 bases, with 12 bases left between them. The CDR3 coding sequence is TGTGCCAGCAGTTCAGGGGAGAGGAATTCACCCCTCCACTTT. Translating it yields CASSSGERNSPLHF.

The V call is TRBV6-5, the J call TRBJ2-3, with D tentatively TRBD1 or TRBD2 (5 bases each). The V end lost 4 bases, the J end lost 4 bases, and 12 bases lay between the germline ends. The CDR3 consists of 14 residues. Germline V lookup: CDR1 MNHEY, CDR2 SVGAGI. The CDR3: CASSLAGAADTQYF. The CDR3 DNA follows: TGTGCCAGCAGTTTAGCCGGGGCCGCAGATACGCAGTATTTT.

This chain links TRBV30 with TRBJ2-4; 9 bases line up with TRBD1. The V gene end was trimmed by 5 bases and the J gene end by 2 bases; junction bases not matched to a gene: 7. This CDR3 has 15 amino acids. Germline CDR1 and CDR2: GTSNPN and SVGIG (reference sequence). CDR3 bases: TGTGCCTGGGCTGGGGACAGGGATTCCAAAAACATTCAGTACTTC. Amino acid sequence: CAWAGDRDSKNIQYF.

This clone has a handful of counts. The chain uses TRBV7-2 and TRBJ2-3, with D unclear. V shed 5 bases and J shed 6 bases, with 18 bases lying between them. CDR3 size: 15 residues. Germline-derived CDR1 and CDR2 are SGHTA and FQGNSA. The CDR3 DNA sequence: TGTGCCAGCAGCCCAACCGGGTCCTTCGCTGATACGCAGTATTTT. It translates to CASSPTGSFADTQYF.

The gene calls are TRBV29-1 and TRBJ2-1; 11 bases are a match to TRBD1. The CDR3 contains 14 residues. Germline trimming cut 7 bases from V and 7 bases from J; bases unmatched to any gene: 9. From germline, CDR1 is SQVTM and CDR2 ANQGSEA. The CDR3 protein is CSATGTGGWNEQFF. The CDR3, as DNA: TGCAGCGCTACCGGGACAGGGGGTTGGAATGAGCAGTTCTTC.

This chain links TRBV4-1 with TRBJ2-7; tentative D call: TRBD1 (5 bases). The CDR3 loop spans 16 amino acids. The germline V gene has CDR1 MGHRA and CDR2 YSYEKL. V was cut by 0 bases and J by 3 bases, with 15 bases left in between. The CDR3 protein is CASSQDKGFVYYEQYF. In DNA, the CDR3 is TGCGCCAGCAGCCAAGATAAGGGGTTCGTTTACTACGAGCAGTACTTC.

The chain is built from TRBV12-5 and TRBJ2-1, with TRBD2 identical over 8 bases. Germline values: CDR1 LGHNT, CDR2 FRNRAP. V shed 0 bases and J 4 bases; nucleotides not matched to a gene: 8. The CDR3 runs 17 residues. The CDR3 bases are TGTGCTAGTGGTTTGGTACGGGGGGGGCGATCTTACAATGAGCAGTTCTTC. Translating gives CASGLVRGGRSYNEQFF. Variable domain in full (rest from reference TRBV12-5 and TRBJ2-1): DARVTQTPRHKVTEMGQEVTMRCQPILGHNTVFWYRQTMMQGLELLAYFRNRAPLDDSGMPKDRFSAEMPDATLATLKIQPSEPRDSAVYFCASGLVRGGRSYNEQFFGPGTRLTVL.

This clone turned up a few times. The J gene is TRBJ2-7, the V gene TRBV19; D unclear. V was pared by 5 bases and J by 0 bases, with 14 bases between. CDR3 size: 15 residues. Per germline, CDR1 LNHDA and CDR2 SQIVND (reference sequence). The CDR3 spells CASSPGLGSSYEQYF. CDR3 nucleotide sequence: TGTGCCAGTAGTCCGGGCTTGGGCAGCTCCTACGAGCAGTACTTC.

This clone is a singleton in its sample. This sequence joins TRBV6-6 and TRBJ2-3; 10 bases line up with TRBD2. The V gene's germline CDR1 is MNHNY and CDR2 SVGAGI (reference sequence). The trim removed 5 bases at V and 0 bases at J, leaving 5 bases unmatched. The CDR3 extends over 16 amino acids. The CDR3 region is CASSHTSGISTDTQYF. CDR3 sequence (DNA): TGTGCCAGCAGTCATACTAGCGGGATAAGCACAGATACGCAGTATTTT.

This chain connects TRBV7-8 to TRBJ1-4, with D unresolved. Per germline, CDR1 SGHVS and CDR2 FQNEAQ. Trimming pared 0 bases from V and 7 bases from J, leaving 12 bases between. This CDR3 has 15 amino acids. CDR3 sequence: CASSLARGYGEKLFF. The CDR3 region has the DNA TGTGCCAGCAGCTTAGCGCGAGGGTACGGTGAAAAACTGTTTTTT.

A word on this clone: In the same sample, other DNA sequences code for this CDR3. CDR3 nucleotide sequence: TGTGCCAGCAGTAGCGGTCAGCCCCAGCATTTT. It encodes CASSSGQPQHF. The chain has TRBV12-3 or TRBV12-4 and TRBJ1-5; no firm D call. V lost 5 bases, J lost 6 bases, and 5 bases lay in between. The CDR3 spans 11 residues.

The gene calls are TRBV10-3 and TRBJ2-7; 7 nucleotides agree with TRBD2. From germline, CDR1 is ENHRY and CDR2 SYGVKD. Germline trimming cut 3 bases from V and 5 bases from J; bases unmatched to any gene: 10. CDR3 length equals 15 residues. CDR3 residues: CAISDRVGEGNEQYF. CDR3 nucleotide sequence: TGTGCCATCAGTGACAGGGTAGGGGAGGGGAACGAGCAGTACTTC.